Listed below are T cell receptor beta chains from one sample, sequenced in a study of shared clonotypes between healthy human individuals. TCRdb's copy holds only in-frame clones and misses some; the assay was immunoSEQ multiplex PCR. The sample lists millions of clones; over 85% were seen once. The sequenced sample was naive CD4+ T cells sorted from blood. All receptors derive from a man aged 18 to 30 in good health. Each CDR3 is given with its conserved first and last residue. A D gene is named only where the DNA matches it firmly. The size entry is marked missing in some rows and otherwise reads once, few, many or a size class.

j_call: TRBJ1-6; clone_size: -; d_call: TRBD1; v_call: TRBV19; cdr3_aa: CASSLRDRANSPLHF; cdr3_nt: TGTGCCAGTAGTCTCCGGGACAGGGCTAATTCACCCCTCCACTTT
j_call: TRBJ2-3; clone_size: -; d_call: TRBD2; v_call: TRBV2; cdr3_aa: CASSPSAGRGGPADTQYF; cdr3_nt: TGTGCCAGCAGCCCGTCCGCCGGGCGGGGGGGCCCGGCAGATACGCAGTATTTT
j_call: TRBJ2-1; clone_size: -; d_call: TRBD2; v_call: TRBV5-4; cdr3_aa: CASSWGIAGGGNEQFF; cdr3_nt: TGTGCCAGCAGCTGGGGGATAGCGGGAGGAGGTAATGAGCAGTTCTTC
j_call: TRBJ1-1; clone_size: -; d_call: -; v_call: TRBV10-1; cdr3_aa: CASSRGWNTEAFF; cdr3_nt: TGCGCCAGCAGCAGGGGCTGGAACACTGAAGCTTTCTTT
j_call: TRBJ2-7; clone_size: few; d_call: TRBD2; v_call: TRBV7-2; cdr3_aa: CASSSSSGSSYEQYF; cdr3_nt: TGTGCCAGCAGCTCGTCTAGCGGGAGCTCCTACGAGCAGTACTTC
j_call: TRBJ2-1; clone_size: -; d_call: -; v_call: TRBV28; cdr3_aa: CASSPRNEQFF; cdr3_nt: TGTGCCAGCAGTCCCCGGAATGAGCAGTTCTTC
j_call: TRBJ2-5; clone_size: -; d_call: TRBD2; v_call: TRBV11-3; cdr3_aa: CASSRGWLAGQETQYF; cdr3_nt: TGTGCCAGCAGCCGTGGGTGGCTAGCGGGACAAGAGACCCAGTACTTC
j_call: TRBJ2-2; clone_size: -; d_call: -; v_call: TRBV4-3; cdr3_aa: CASSQDLTTSTPGELFF; cdr3_nt: TGCGCCAGCAGCCAAGATTTGACTACTAGTACCCCCGGGGAGCTGTTTTTT
j_call: TRBJ1-2; clone_size: -; d_call: TRBD1; v_call: TRBV19; cdr3_aa: CASSIGDSFYTF; cdr3_nt: TGTGCCAGTAGTATAGGGGACAGTTTCTACACCTTC
j_call: TRBJ2-1; clone_size: -; d_call: TRBD2; v_call: TRBV5-1; cdr3_aa: CASSLGPGGFNEQFF; cdr3_nt: TGCGCCAGCAGCTTGGGTCCGGGAGGTTTCAATGAGCAGTTCTTC
j_call: TRBJ1-5; clone_size: -; d_call: -; v_call: TRBV5-1; cdr3_aa: CASSLRGDQPQHF; cdr3_nt: TGCGCCAGCAGCTTGAGGGGCGATCAGCCCCAGCATTTT
j_call: TRBJ1-1; clone_size: -; d_call: -; v_call: TRBV25-1; cdr3_aa: CASSETGVAFF; cdr3_nt: TGTGCCAGCAGTGAAACGGGAGTAGCTTTCTTT
j_call: TRBJ2-7; clone_size: -; d_call: -; v_call: TRBV27; cdr3_aa: CASSLGTNLWYF; cdr3_nt: TGTGCCAGCAGTTTAGGGACCAATCTGTGGTACTTC
j_call: TRBJ2-6; clone_size: -; d_call: -; v_call: TRBV2; cdr3_aa: CASGGSGANVLTF; cdr3_nt: TGTGCCAGCGGTGGCTCTGGGGCCAACGTCCTGACTTTC